This TCR beta chain was captured in a study of cytomegalovirus exposure and HLA in healthy donors. A word on this clone: The antigen remains unidentified.

Broader study findings: TCR beta V- and J-gene trimming, according to a later analysis, was linked to a missense DCLRE1C variant.

V gave up 3 bases and J gave up 5 bases; unmatched junction bases: 14. Germline V gives CDR1 LNHNV, CDR2 YYDKDF (reference sequence). The CDR3 contains 18 residues. As for the donors, each was a healthy bone marrow donor. Primers included in the PCR were 60 Vbeta and 13 Jbeta primers. Here immunoSEQ multiplex PCR was the method, and the copy in TCRdb shows in-frame clones only, minus some. Its listing shows 95,000 to 150,000 clones. The V call is TRBV15, the J call TRBJ2-5; 11 bases are a match to TRBD2. The clonotype was recovered from a man aged 18 to 29 in good health and CMV-seronegative. The specimen was PBMCs. The CDR3 nucleotides read TGTGCCACCAGCAGCCCCTGGGGTAGCGGGGGGGATGTGGAGACCCAGTACTTC. Translating gives CATSSPWGSGGDVETQYF. The variable domain in full, with the rest retrieved from reference TRBV15 and TRBJ2-5, is DAMVIQNPRYQVTQFGKPVTLSCSQTLNHNVMYWYQQKSSQAPKLLFHYYDKDFNNEADTPDNFQSRRPNTSFCFLDIRSPGLGDTAMYLCATSSPWGSGGDVETQYFGPGTRLLVL.